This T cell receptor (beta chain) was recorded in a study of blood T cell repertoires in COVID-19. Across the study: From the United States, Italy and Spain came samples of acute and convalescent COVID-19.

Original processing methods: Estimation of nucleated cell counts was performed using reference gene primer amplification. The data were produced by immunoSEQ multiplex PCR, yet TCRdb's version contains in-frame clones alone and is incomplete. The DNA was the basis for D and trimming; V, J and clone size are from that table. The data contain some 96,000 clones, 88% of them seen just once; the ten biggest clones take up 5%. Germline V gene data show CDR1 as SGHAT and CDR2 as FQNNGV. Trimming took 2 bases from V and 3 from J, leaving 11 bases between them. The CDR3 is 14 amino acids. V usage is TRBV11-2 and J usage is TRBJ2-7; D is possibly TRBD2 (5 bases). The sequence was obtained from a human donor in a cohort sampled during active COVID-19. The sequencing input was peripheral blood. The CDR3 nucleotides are TGTGCCAGCAGCTTACGCGGGCAGGTCTACGAGCAGTACTTC. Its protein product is CASSLRGQVYEQYF.